Sequencing of this TCR beta chain was carried out in a study of STAT5B mutations in CD4+ large granular lymphocyte leukemia. Trimming removed 5 bases from V and 0 bases from J, with 17 bases in between. Germline CDR1 PRHDT, CDR2 FYEKMQ (reference sequence). This CDR3 contains 18 residues. Data came from immunoSEQ multiplex PCR; TCRdb stores just in-frame clones and leaves some out. This table holds 30,000 or so clones, roughly 77% found once. The sequencing sample was made of CD4+ T cells from blood buffy coats. This TCR derives from a human donor in good health. J is TRBJ1-6 and V is TRBV13; the D is unclear. The CDR3: CASSKRDRRSSYNSPLHF. CDR3 nucleotides: TGTGCCAGCAGCAAACGTGACCGCCGAAGCTCCTATAATTCACCCCTCCACTTT.